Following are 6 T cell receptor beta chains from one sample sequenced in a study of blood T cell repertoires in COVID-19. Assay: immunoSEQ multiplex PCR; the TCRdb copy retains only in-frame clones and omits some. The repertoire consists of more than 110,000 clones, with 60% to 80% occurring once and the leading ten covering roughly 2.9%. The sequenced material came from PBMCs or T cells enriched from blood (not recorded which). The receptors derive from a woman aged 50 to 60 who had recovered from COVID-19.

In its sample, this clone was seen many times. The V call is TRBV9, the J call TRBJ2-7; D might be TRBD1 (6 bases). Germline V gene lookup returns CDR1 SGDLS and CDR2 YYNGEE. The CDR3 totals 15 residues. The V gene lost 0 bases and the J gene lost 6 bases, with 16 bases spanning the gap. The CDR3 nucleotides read TGTGCCAGCAGCGTAGGGATAGGGGGAAGGGGCGAGCAGTACTTC. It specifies CASSVGIGGRGEQYF.

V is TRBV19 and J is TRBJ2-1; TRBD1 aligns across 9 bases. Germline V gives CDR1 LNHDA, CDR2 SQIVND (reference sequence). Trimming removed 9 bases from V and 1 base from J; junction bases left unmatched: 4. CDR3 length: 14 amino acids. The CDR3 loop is CASGGQGSYNEQFF. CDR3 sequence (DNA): TGTGCCAGCGGCGGACAGGGGTCCTACAATGAGCAGTTCTTC.

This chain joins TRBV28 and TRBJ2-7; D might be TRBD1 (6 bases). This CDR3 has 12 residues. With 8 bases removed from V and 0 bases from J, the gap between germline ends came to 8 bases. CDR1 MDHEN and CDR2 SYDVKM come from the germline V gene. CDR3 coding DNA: TGTGCCAGCTACAGGGACTCCTACGAGCAGTACTTC. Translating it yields CASYRDSYEQYF.

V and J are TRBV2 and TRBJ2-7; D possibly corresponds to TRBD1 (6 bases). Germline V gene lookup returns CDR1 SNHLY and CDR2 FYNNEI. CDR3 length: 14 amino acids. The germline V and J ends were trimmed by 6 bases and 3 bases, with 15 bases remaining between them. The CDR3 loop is CASRGSGTIYEQYF. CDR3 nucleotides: TGTGCCAGCAGGGGCTCCGGGACAATCTACGAGCAGTACTTC.

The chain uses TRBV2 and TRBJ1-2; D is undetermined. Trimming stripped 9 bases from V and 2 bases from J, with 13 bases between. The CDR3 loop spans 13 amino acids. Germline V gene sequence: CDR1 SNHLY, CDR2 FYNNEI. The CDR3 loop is CARERSANYGYTF. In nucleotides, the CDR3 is TGTGCCAGGGAGAGGTCTGCCAACTATGGCTACACCTTC.

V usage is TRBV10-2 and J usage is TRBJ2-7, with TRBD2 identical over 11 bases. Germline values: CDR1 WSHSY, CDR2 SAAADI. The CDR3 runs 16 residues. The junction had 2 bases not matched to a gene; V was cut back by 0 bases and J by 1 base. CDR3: CASSESGTSGSYEQYF. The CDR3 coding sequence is TGCGCCAGCAGTGAGTCTGGGACTAGCGGATCCTACGAGCAGTACTTC.